This T cell receptor (beta chain) appears in the sequencing data of a study of vaccination and CD4 T cells after COVID-19. Trimming removed 8 bases from V and 3 bases from J, with 8 bases in between. CDR1 and CDR2 from the germline V gene are LGHDT and YNNKEL (reference sequence). CDR3 length: 11 residues. Sequencing of cultured CD4+ T cell DNA used the Oncomine TCR Beta short-read assay. DNA came from CD4+ T cells after culture. TCRdb independently ran MiXCR on the PCR reads; one entry per CDR3 protein. The sample has around 20,000 distinct CDR3 sequences; 44% are singletons. Sample treatment: roughly ten-day PBMC culture with coronavirus spike peptide pools or control peptides (ViraFEST assay). Comments on this clonotype: Its antigen is undetermined.

This clonotype was sampled from a human donor who had recovered from COVID-19. The gene calls are TRBV3-1 and TRBJ2-7; D uncertain. The sequencing used CD4+ T cells from blood, cultured in vitro, collected before SARS-CoV-2 vaccination. CDR3 residues: CASGPGYEQYF. The CDR3 DNA follows: TGTGCCAGCGGGCCGGGCTACGAGCAGTACTTC.